The T cell receptor (beta chain) under discussion was sequenced for a study of blood T cell repertoires in COVID-19. Study summary: Collection of acute and convalescent COVID-19 samples took place in the United States, Italy and Spain.

In the original processing: Reference gene primer amplification gave estimated nucleated cell counts. Here immunoSEQ multiplex PCR was the method, and the copy in TCRdb shows in-frame clones only, minus some. That table gives V, J and clone size, and the DNA gave D and trimming. The table lists fewer than 100,000 clones, 75% to 85% of them singletons, with around 22% in the top ten. The CDR3 consists of 13 residues. The germline gives CDR1 SQVTM, CDR2 ANQGSEA. V shed 5 bases and J 4 bases; nucleotides not matched to a gene: 5. V usage is TRBV29-1 and J usage is TRBJ1-2; 9 bases map to TRBD1. The sequencing input was peripheral blood. The origin of this receptor is a man aged 65-85 years with acute or convalescent COVID-19. In nucleotides, the CDR3 is TGCAGCGTTACAGGGGGCGCAGGCTATGGCTACACCTTC. Encoded protein: CSVTGGAGYGYTF.